Presented here are 2 T cell receptor beta chains from one specimen sequenced in a study of T cells in narcolepsy. Repertoires were generated with immunoSEQ multiplex PCR, while TCRdb's copy carries only in-frame clones and drops some. The table records roughly 20,000 clones, roughly 87% of them present only once. Sequencing input: memory (CD45RA-) CD4+ T cells from blood. The receptors come from a human donor in good health.

The genes are TRBV15 and TRBJ2-1, with D possibly being TRBD1 (6 bases). V dropped 4 bases and J dropped 2 bases, with 12 bases sitting between them. CDR3 length equals 15 residues. CDR1 is LNHNV and CDR2 is YYDKDF in the germline V gene (reference sequence). CDR3: CATSNLGATYNEQFF. In DNA form, the CDR3 reads TGTGCCACCAGCAATTTGGGGGCCACCTACAATGAGCAGTTCTTC.

This clone was observed a single time. The V call is TRBV5-1, the J call TRBJ2-5; 8 bases are shared with TRBD2. The CDR3 runs to 15 residues. With 4 bases clipped from V and 5 bases from J, the junction kept 10 bases outside the gene matches. Germline V gene sequence: CDR1 SGHRS, CDR2 YFSETQ. CDR3 nucleotide sequence: TGCGCCAGCAGCCCGACTAGCGTCGAGGGGGAGACCCAGTACTTC. This sequence encodes CASSPTSVEGETQYF.